The 24 T cell receptor beta chains listed next were all sequenced from one sample in a study of blood T cell repertoires in COVID-19. Produced via immunoSEQ multiplex PCR; TCRdb's table is partial and in-frame only. The sample includes about 47,000 clones, 82% of them seen just once. The sequenced sample consisted of peripheral blood. The receptors derive from a human donor with acute or convalescent COVID-19. The donor label of this sample is uncertain.

V and J are TRBV11-3 and TRBJ2-7; D possibly corresponds to TRBD1 (6 bases). The CDR3 totals 14 residues. The V end was cut by 5 bases, the J end by 2 bases, with 13 bases between. Germline values: CDR1 SGHNT, CDR2 YENEEA. The CDR3 protein is CASSPSRDTYEQYF. The DNA for the CDR3 is TGTGCCAGCAGCCCAAGTCGGGACACCTACGAGCAGTACTTC. The full variable domain, in which reference TRBV11-3 and TRBJ2-7 provide the parts outside the CDR3, is EAGVVQSPRYKIIEKKQPVAFWCNPISGHNTLYWYLQNLGQGPELLIRYENEEAVDDSQLPKDRFSAERLKGVDSTLKIQPAELGDSAVYLCASSPSRDTYEQYFGPGTRLTVT.

This sequence joins TRBV13 and TRBJ2-7; D gene unclear. CDR3 length: 13 residues. CDR1 and CDR2 from the germline V gene are PRHDT and FYEKMQ (reference sequence). The V end lost 2 bases, the J end lost 5 bases, and 10 bases lay between the germline ends. Written as DNA, the CDR3 is TGTGCCAGCAGCTTAACAGTTTGGGACGAGCAGTACTTC. This sequence encodes CASSLTVWDEQYF.

This clone was found once. This chain joins TRBV6-5 and TRBJ1-2, with TRBD1 matching 10 bases. The CDR3 sequence is 13 residues long. V dropped 7 bases and J dropped 2; count of bases not matched to a gene: 1. The germline gives CDR1 MNHEY, CDR2 SVGAGI. The CDR3, as DNA: TGTGCCAGCAAGGGACAGGGGAACTATGGCTACACCTTC. Translated: CASKGQGNYGYTF.

The chain joins TRBV6-5 to TRBJ2-7; D might be TRBD2 (6 bases). Germline V lookup: CDR1 MNHEY, CDR2 SVGAGI. The V end lost 6 bases, the J end lost 3 bases, and 12 bases lay between the germline ends. This CDR3 comprises 13 residues. The CDR3: CASRSGQSYEQYF. The DNA of the CDR3 is TGTGCCAGCAGGAGCGGGCAAAGCTACGAGCAGTACTTC.

The V and J genes are TRBV5-1 and TRBJ1-2, with TRBD1 as a possible D gene (6 bases). Germline-derived CDR1 and CDR2 are SGHRS and YFSETQ. CDR3 length: 15 residues. Trimming removed 0 bases at V and 4 bases at J, with 13 bases between. The chain's CDR3 is CASSLGGGGRYGYTF. The CDR3 DNA follows: TGCGCCAGCAGCTTGGGCGGGGGGGGCCGCTATGGCTACACCTTC.

The chain combines TRBV7-2 with TRBJ1-2; possible D gene TRBD1, 5 bases. The CDR3 is made up of 15 amino acids. Per germline, CDR1 SGHTA and CDR2 FQGNSA. Trimming shortened V by 5 bases and J by 1 base, and 14 bases separated the two germline ends. CDR3: CASSPEGGVNYGYTF. CDR3 DNA sequence: TGTGCCAGCAGCCCGGAGGGAGGGGTTAACTATGGCTACACCTTC.

The chain uses TRBV29-1 and TRBJ1-2; D is possibly TRBD1 (6 bases). Per germline, CDR1 SQVTM and CDR2 ANQGSEA. The CDR3 has 12 residues. V lost 4 bases to trimming and J lost 5 bases, with 11 bases between them. As DNA, the CDR3 is TGCAGCGTTGCGATGGACAGATATGGCTACACCTTC. Translation: CSVAMDRYGYTF.

CDR3 loop: CAASGEADTEAFF. Written as DNA, the CDR3 is TGTGCCGCTTCAGGGGAAGCCGACACTGAAGCTTTCTTT. This chain links TRBV19 with TRBJ1-1, with D maybe TRBD1 (6 bases). Trimming cost V 11 bases and J 3 bases, with 16 bases left between them. The CDR3 covers 13 residues. Per germline, CDR1 LNHDA and CDR2 SQIVND (reference sequence).

There are a few counts of this clone. This chain joins TRBV28 and TRBJ1-5; 8 bases fit TRBD1. This CDR3 is built from 15 residues. V lost 4 bases, J lost 15 bases, and 17 bases stayed unmatched. In germline, CDR1 is MDHEN, CDR2 SYDVKM. Here the CDR3 reads CASSSPGTGRPLGHF. The DNA for the CDR3 is TGTGCCAGCAGTTCACCCGGGACAGGCAGGCCTCTTGGGCATTTT. The whole variable domain, filled in from reference TRBV28 and TRBJ1-5, reads DVKVTQSSRYLVKRTGEKVFLECVQDMDHENMFWYRQDPGLGLRLIYFSYDVKMKEKGDIPEGYSVSREKKERFSLILESASTNQTSMYLCASSSPGTGRPLGHFGDGTRLSIL.

The J gene is TRBJ1-2, the V gene TRBV2, with 7 bases that match TRBD1. Germline CDR1 is SNHLY and CDR2 is FYNNEI. V was clipped by 7 bases and J by 6 bases; unmatched bases: 14. This CDR3 comprises 15 residues. The CDR3 nucleotides are TGTGCCAGCACTCGAGAGGGACAGTCGAACCATGGCTACACCTTC. Translating it yields CASTREGQSNHGYTF.

The chain joins TRBV11-2 to TRBJ2-7, with D possibly being TRBD2 (6 bases). The CDR3 extends over 15 amino acids. Germline loops: CDR1 SGHAT, CDR2 FQNNGV. Trimming removed 2 bases from V and 0 bases from J, with 11 bases in between. CDR3 protein: CASSLSSGLSYEQYF. Written as DNA, the CDR3 is TGTGCCAGCAGCTTAAGTAGCGGACTCTCCTACGAGCAGTACTTC.

The V and J genes are TRBV9 and TRBJ2-3, with TRBD2 identical over 10 bases. The CDR3 spans 15 residues. Germline V gives CDR1 SGDLS, CDR2 YYNGEE. Germline trimming cut 4 bases from V and 4 bases from J; bases unmatched to any gene: 6. CDR3 region: CASSLSGGEADTQYF. As DNA, the CDR3 is TGTGCCAGCAGCTTGAGCGGGGGGGAGGCAGATACGCAGTATTTT.

The V and J genes are TRBV28 and TRBJ1-2; tentatively, D is TRBD1 (5 bases). CDR1 and CDR2 from the germline V gene are MDHEN and SYDVKM. The CDR3 extends over 19 amino acids. V was cut by 1 base and J by 8 bases, with 29 bases left in between. Here the CDR3 DNA reads TGTGCCAGCAGTTTATACGCCACCGATGGACGCGGGGGTCTGGGGGGCTACACCTTC. It encodes CASSLYATDGRGGLGGYTF.

The chain is built from TRBV2 and TRBJ1-2; 10 bases are shared with TRBD1. V shed 4 bases and J 5 bases; nucleotides not matched to a gene: 7. CDR3 length equals 15 residues. CDR1 SNHLY and CDR2 FYNNEI come from the germline V gene. CDR3 loop: CASSVTTGGQYGYTF. Written as DNA, the CDR3 is TGTGCCAGCAGTGTAACGACAGGGGGCCAATATGGCTACACCTTC.

The J gene is TRBJ1-2, the V gene TRBV29-1; 10 nucleotides agree with TRBD1. This CDR3 contains 13 residues. V trimming: 5 bases; J trimming: 6 bases; junction bases outside the gene matches: 6. The germline CDR1 and CDR2 sequences are SQVTM and ANQGSEA. As DNA, the CDR3 is TGCAGCGTTCCCGGGACAGGGGTGGATGGCTACACCTTC. This gives the protein CSVPGTGVDGYTF.

This chain links TRBV24-1 with TRBJ1-1; 7 bases fit TRBD1. V dropped 7 bases and J dropped 1; count of bases not matched to a gene: 5. Germline CDR1 reads KGHDR; CDR2 reads SFDVKD. The CDR3 totals 14 residues. The CDR3 protein is CATRSRDRNTEAFF. Written as DNA, the CDR3 is TGTGCCACCAGGTCACGGGACAGGAACACTGAAGCTTTCTTT.

The DNA for the CDR3 is TGTGCCAGTAGCCCGTCGAGGCTAGCGACAGATACGCAGTATTTT. This sequence encodes CASSPSRLATDTQYF. The rearrangement joins TRBV19 to TRBJ2-3; possible D gene TRBD2, 6 bases. Between the trimmed V and J ends, which lost 6 bases and 3 bases, there was a span of 16 bases. CDR3 length: 15 amino acids. Germline CDR1 reads LNHDA; CDR2 reads SQIVND (reference sequence).

The J gene is TRBJ1-5, the V gene TRBV30; D remains ambiguous. Trimming removed 0 bases at V and 0 bases at J, with 15 bases between. The CDR3 covers 17 residues. CDR1 GTSNPN and CDR2 SVGIG come from the germline V gene (reference sequence). This chain's CDR3 is CAWSVQFTSYSNQPQHF. The CDR3 DNA reads TGTGCCTGGAGTGTACAGTTCACCTCATATAGCAATCAGCCCCAGCATTTT.

Only a few counts were recorded for this clone. CDR3 in amino acids: CASSLGDTSSYGYTF. DNA of the CDR3: TGTGCCAGCAGCTTAGGGGACACCTCCAGCTATGGCTACACCTTC. The rearrangement joins TRBV7-9 to TRBJ1-2, with a possible D match to TRBD1 (6 bases). The CDR3 contains 15 residues. From germline, CDR1 is SEHNR and CDR2 FQNEAQ (reference sequence). Trimming pared 1 base from V and 4 bases from J, leaving 13 bases between.

The genes are TRBV5-8 and TRBJ2-1; 8 nucleotides line up with TRBD1. This CDR3 spans 12 amino acids. V dropped 2 bases and J dropped 15; count of bases not matched to a gene: 7. Germline lookup yields CDR1 SGHTS and CDR2 YDEGEE. The CDR3 DNA reads TGTGCCAGCAGCTTTAGAGGGACAGGTCTGTTCTTC. It is translated as CASSFRGTGLFF.

The genes are TRBV19 and TRBJ1-1, with D tentatively TRBD1 (5 bases). The CDR3 contains 15 residues. Trimming took off 3 bases at V and 4 bases at J, with 15 bases between the two ends. CDR1 is LNHDA and CDR2 is SQIVND in the germline V gene (reference sequence). The CDR3 loop reads CASSMISEGLTEAFF. As DNA, the CDR3 is TGTGCCAGTAGTATGATCTCGGAGGGGCTCACTGAAGCTTTCTTT.

The chain is built from TRBV18 and TRBJ2-1; D gene ambiguous. The V end lost 3 bases, the J end lost 0 bases, and 6 bases lay between the germline ends. The germline V gene encodes CDR1 KGHSH and CDR2 LQKENI. The CDR3 has 14 amino acids. The CDR3 spells CASSPVSSYNEQFF. CDR3 in DNA: TGTGCCAGCTCACCCGTCAGCTCCTACAATGAGCAGTTCTTC.

This rearrangement joins TRBV12-5 to TRBJ1-6; D call uncertain. The CDR3 runs 17 residues. Germline CDR1 is LGHNT and CDR2 is FRNRAP. Trimming left V 3 bases short and J 10 bases short, with 22 bases between. In DNA, the CDR3 is TGTGCTAGTGGTTTAGTTCCGGGGATTCATCTAGGATCACCCCTCCACTTT. Translated, it gives CASGLVPGIHLGSPLHF.

The V call is TRBV28, the J call TRBJ2-3; D unclear. The germline V gene has CDR1 MDHEN and CDR2 SYDVKM. Trimming cost V 4 bases and J 5 bases, with 7 bases left between them. This CDR3 is built from 12 residues. CDR3 region: CASSSPLDTQYF. CDR3 bases: TGTGCCAGCAGTTCCCCACTAGATACGCAGTATTTT.